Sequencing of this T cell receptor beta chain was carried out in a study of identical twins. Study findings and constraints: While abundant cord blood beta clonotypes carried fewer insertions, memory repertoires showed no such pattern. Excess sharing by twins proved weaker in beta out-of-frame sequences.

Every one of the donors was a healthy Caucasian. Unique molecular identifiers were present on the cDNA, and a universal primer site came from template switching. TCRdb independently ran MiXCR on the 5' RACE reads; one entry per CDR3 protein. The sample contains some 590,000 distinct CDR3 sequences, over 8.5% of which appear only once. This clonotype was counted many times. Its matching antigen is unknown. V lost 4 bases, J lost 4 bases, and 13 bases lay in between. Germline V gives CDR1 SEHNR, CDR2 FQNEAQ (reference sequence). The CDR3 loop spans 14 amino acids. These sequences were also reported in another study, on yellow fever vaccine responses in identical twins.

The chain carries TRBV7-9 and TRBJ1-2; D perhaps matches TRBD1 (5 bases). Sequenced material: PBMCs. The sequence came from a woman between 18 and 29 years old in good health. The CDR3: CASSSLRDFYGYTF. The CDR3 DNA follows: TGTGCCAGCAGCTCGCTTAGGGACTTCTATGGCTACACCTTC.